The 25 T cell receptor beta chains below come from one sample, sequenced in a study of blood T cell repertoires in COVID-19. Repertoires were generated with immunoSEQ multiplex PCR, while TCRdb's copy carries only in-frame clones and drops some. The table has under 100,000 clones, approximately 78% seen once. Source material: peripheral blood. These receptors were collected from a man aged 55 to 70 with acute or convalescent COVID-19.

J is TRBJ2-5 and V is TRBV9, with a possible D match to TRBD2 (6 bases). This CDR3 spans 16 amino acids. The V gene's germline CDR1 is SGDLS and CDR2 YYNGEE. The V and J ends lost 4 bases and 2 bases respectively, with 18 bases between them. CDR3 sequence: CASSPVTSGLQETQYF. CDR3 sequence (DNA): TGTGCCAGCAGCCCCGTAACGAGCGGGTTACAAGAGACCCAGTACTTC. Full variable domain (missing parts from reference TRBV9 and TRBJ2-5): DSGVTQTPKHLITATGQRVTLRCSPRSGDLSVYWYQQSLDQGLQFLIQYYNGEERAKGNILERFSAQQFPDLHSELNLSSLELGDSALYFCASSPVTSGLQETQYFGPGTRLLVL.

This chain links TRBV28 with TRBJ2-1; possible D gene TRBD2, 5 bases. Trimming removed 4 bases at V and 4 bases at J, with 11 bases between. This CDR3 has 14 amino acids. CDR1 MDHEN and CDR2 SYDVKM come from the germline V gene. DNA for the CDR3: TGTGCCAGCAGTTGGAGGAACAGTTACAATGAGCAGTTCTTC. This translates into CASSWRNSYNEQFF.

The table lists this clone with a few counts. V usage is TRBV5-4 and J usage is TRBJ2-7; D is possibly TRBD1 (6 bases). Trimming pared 4 bases from V and 1 base from J, leaving 12 bases between. The germline CDR1 and CDR2 sequences are SGHNT and YYREEE (reference sequence). This CDR3 spans 14 amino acids. This CDR3 reads CASSRTDSSYEQYF. For the CDR3, the DNA is TGTGCCAGCAGCCGGACAGACTCATCCTACGAGCAGTACTTC.

The V gene is TRBV7-9, the J gene TRBJ2-2, with TRBD1 matching 10 bases. The CDR3 runs 15 residues. Germline trimming cut 6 bases from V and 5 bases from J; bases unmatched to any gene: 6. Germline CDR1 and CDR2: SEHNR and FQNEAQ (reference sequence). CDR3 in amino acids: CASRTGQGRTGELFF. The CDR3 bases are TGTGCCAGCAGGACGGGACAGGGGAGGACCGGGGAGCTGTTTTTT.

CDR3 sequence: CSASYQAEAFF. The CDR3 bases are TGCAGTGCTAGCTACCAGGCTGAAGCTTTCTTT. The chain couples TRBV20-1 to TRBJ1-1; no firm D call. Trimming stripped 3 bases from V and 6 bases from J, with 8 bases between. This CDR3 is 11 amino acids long. In germline, CDR1 is DFQATT, CDR2 SNEGSKA (reference sequence).

The V and J genes are TRBV28 and TRBJ2-7; D is perhaps TRBD2 (5 bases). Germline V gene data show CDR1 as MDHEN and CDR2 as SYDVKM. This CDR3 is built from 14 residues. Trimming pared 6 bases from V and 2 bases from J, leaving 14 bases between. Here the CDR3 DNA reads TGTGCCAGCAGCCTTACTAGGAATCCCTACGAGCAGTACTTC. Protein: CASSLTRNPYEQYF. Together with reference TRBV28 and TRBJ2-7, the CDR3 gives the full variable domain: DVKVTQSSRYLVKRTGEKVFLECVQDMDHENMFWYRQDPGLGLRLIYFSYDVKMKEKGDIPEGYSVSREKKERFSLILESASTNQTSMYLCASSLTRNPYEQYFGPGTRLTVT.

This clone was seen more than once but under ten times. V and J are TRBV9 and TRBJ2-1, with TRBD2 matching 10 bases. CDR3 length equals 15 residues. Germline values: CDR1 SGDLS, CDR2 YYNGEE. Unmatched junction bases numbered 4, after V lost 0 bases and J lost 7 bases. CDR3 amino acids: CASSVALAGVNEQFF. CDR3 sequence (DNA): TGTGCCAGCAGCGTAGCCCTAGCGGGAGTTAATGAGCAGTTCTTC.

The rearrangement joins TRBV7-8 to TRBJ2-1; 10 bases are shared with TRBD1. Trimming took 1 base from V and 7 from J; bases not matched to a gene: 4. The CDR3 covers 15 residues. Germline CDR1 and CDR2: SGHVS and FQNEAQ. CDR3 sequence: CASSLGGTGVNEQFF. DNA for the CDR3: TGTGCCAGCAGCTTAGGCGGGACAGGGGTGAATGAGCAGTTCTTC. The full variable domain, in which reference TRBV7-8 and TRBJ2-1 provide the parts outside the CDR3, is GAGVSQSPRYKVAKRGQDVALRCDPISGHVSLFWYQQALGQGPEFLTYFQNEAQLDKSGLPSDRFFAERPEGSVSTLKIQRTQQEDSAVYLCASSLGGTGVNEQFFGPGTRLTVL.

The CDR3, as DNA: TGTGCCAGCAGCGCCGGGAGCCTAGGAAACACCATATATTTT. Its protein is CASSAGSLGNTIYF. V gene TRBV2 combines with J gene TRBJ1-3; D gene ambiguous. From germline, CDR1 is SNHLY and CDR2 FYNNEI. The CDR3 sequence is 14 residues long. V was clipped by 6 bases and J by 4 bases, with 13 bases between them.

The chain couples TRBV5-1 to TRBJ1-4, with 9 nucleotides matching TRBD1. The length of the CDR3 is 14 residues. Trimming removed 7 bases from V and 5 bases from J; junction bases left unmatched: 6. The germline CDR1 and CDR2 sequences are SGHRS and YFSETQ. The CDR3 here is CASRSGTGNEKLFF. The CDR3 nucleotides are TGCGCCAGCCGTAGCGGGACAGGGAATGAAAAACTGTTTTTT.

This clone was recorded a few times. This chain connects TRBV30 to TRBJ1-2, with D unclear. The CDR3 sequence is 13 residues long. V was trimmed by 2 bases and J by 0 bases, leaving 7 bases between them. Germline CDR1 reads GTSNPN; CDR2 reads SVGIG (reference sequence). The DNA for the CDR3 is TGTGCCTGGAGTCGGGTAGCTAACTATGGCTACACCTTC. The encoded protein is CAWSRVANYGYTF. The entire variable domain, with the rest obtained from reference TRBV30 and TRBJ1-2, is as follows: SQTIHQWPATLVQPVGSPLSLECTVEGTSNPNLYWYRQAAGRGLQLLFYSVGIGQISSEVPQNLSASRPQDRQFILSSKKLLLSDSGFYLCAWSRVANYGYTFGSGTRLTVV.

V usage is TRBV6-6 and J usage is TRBJ2-3; tentative D call: TRBD1 (5 bases). Trimming removed 7 bases at V and 1 base at J, with 18 bases between. The CDR3 covers 16 residues. Germline V gene lookup returns CDR1 MNHNY and CDR2 SVGAGI (reference sequence). For the CDR3, the DNA is TGTGCCAGCATGGCCGGCTCCATCAGGGGCACAGATACGCAGTATTTT. Its protein is CASMAGSIRGTDTQYF.

J is TRBJ1-1 and V is TRBV30, with D maybe TRBD1 (5 bases). V lost 1 base, J lost 6 bases, and 21 bases lay in between. CDR3 size: 16 residues. Germline V CDR1 and CDR2: GTSNPN, SVGIG (reference sequence). The CDR3 protein is CAWSANFGGQRAEAFF. As DNA, the CDR3 is TGTGCCTGGAGTGCAAATTTCGGGGGTCAACGGGCTGAAGCTTTCTTT.

The chain is built from TRBV5-6 and TRBJ2-1; the match to TRBD2 covers 10 bases. From germline, CDR1 is SGHDT and CDR2 YYEEEE. There are 14 residues in the CDR3. The V gene end was trimmed by 4 bases and the J gene end by 4 bases; junction bases not matched to a gene: 2. The CDR3 loop reads CASSLTSGYNEQFF. The CDR3, as DNA: TGTGCCAGCAGCCTGACTAGCGGGTACAATGAGCAGTTCTTC.

The chain carries TRBV7-2 and TRBJ2-7; the match to TRBD2 covers 8 bases. CDR1 is SGHTA, CDR2 FQGNSA, per germline. CDR3 length: 16 residues. With V trimmed by 4 bases and J by 6 bases, 14 bases remained unmatched. The CDR3, as DNA: TGTGCCAGCAGCTCGGTAGGGTCAGCGGGAGCGCCCGAGCAGTACTTC. It encodes CASSSVGSAGAPEQYF.

The gene calls are TRBV28 and TRBJ2-1; TRBD2 is a possible D gene (6 bases). CDR1 and CDR2 from the germline V gene are MDHEN and SYDVKM. The CDR3 contains 13 residues. V shed 11 bases and J shed 9 bases, with 20 bases lying between them. The DNA of the CDR3 is TGTGCCGGAAATAGACTAGAGAGTGGTGAGCAGTTCTTC. Translating gives CAGNRLESGEQFF.

V usage is TRBV5-6 and J usage is TRBJ1-2; 11 positions agree with TRBD1. Germline V CDR1 and CDR2: SGHDT, YYEEEE. Germline trimming cut 4 bases from V and 7 bases from J; bases unmatched to any gene: 6. This CDR3 comprises 14 residues. CDR3 nucleotides: TGTGCCAGCAGCCTTGGGGACAGGGGGTTTGGCTACACCTTC. This translates into CASSLGDRGFGYTF.

The genes are TRBV24-1 and TRBJ2-5, with D possibly matching TRBD2 (5 bases). Trimming removed 0 bases from V and 7 bases from J, with 5 bases in between. Germline V gives CDR1 KGHDR, CDR2 SFDVKD. The CDR3 extends over 12 amino acids. The CDR3 protein is CATSDLEGTQYF. CDR3 DNA: TGTGCCACCAGTGATTTGGAGGGGACCCAGTACTTC.

This clone was observed once. The J gene is TRBJ2-3, the V gene TRBV6-2 or TRBV6-3, with TRBD2 matching 10 bases. This CDR3 contains 16 residues. Per the germline V gene, CDR1 is MNHEY and CDR2 is SVGEGT. J lost 3 bases, V lost 5 bases, and 8 bases had no gene match. CDR3 region: CASSRNLAGATDTQYF. The CDR3, as DNA: TGTGCCAGCAGTAGAAACCTAGCGGGAGCGACAGATACGCAGTATTTT.

This clone showed up just a few times. The chain is built from TRBV3-1 (or the pseudogene TRBV3-2) and TRBJ2-7, with D unclear. Between the trimmed V and J ends, which lost 0 bases and 0 bases, there was a span of 12 bases. In germline, CDR1 is LGHDT, CDR2 YNNKEL (reference sequence). This CDR3 is built from 16 residues. The CDR3 loop reads CASSQDNRVSSYEQYF. The CDR3 nucleotides read TGTGCCAGCAGCCAAGATAATCGGGTGAGCTCCTACGAGCAGTACTTC.

The chain combines TRBV6-5 with TRBJ1-5, with 11 nucleotides matching TRBD1. The CDR3 sequence is 15 residues long. The germline CDR1 and CDR2 sequences are MNHEY and SVGAGI. Losses at the gene ends were 6 bases for V and 6 bases for J; bases not matched to a gene: 7. CDR3 amino acids: CASRLGTGGSQPQHF. The CDR3 nucleotides read TGTGCCAGCAGGCTAGGGACAGGGGGGAGTCAGCCCCAGCATTTT.

The chain uses TRBV7-9 and TRBJ2-3; D possibly corresponds to TRBD1 (6 bases). Germline V gives CDR1 SEHNR, CDR2 FQNEAQ (reference sequence). V lost 3 bases, J lost 2 bases, and 12 bases lay in between. This CDR3 is built from 15 residues. The DNA for the CDR3 is TGTGCCAGCAGCTTCCGAGGGGGTAACACAGATACGCAGTATTTT. This sequence encodes CASSFRGGNTDTQYF. The whole variable domain, filled in from reference TRBV7-9 and TRBJ2-3, reads DTGVSQNPRHKITKRGQNVTFRCDPISEHNRLYWYRQTLGQGPEFLTYFQNEAQLEKSRLLSDRFSAERPKGSFSTLEIQRTEQGDSAMYLCASSFRGGNTDTQYFGPGTRLTVL.

The chain carries TRBV6-5 and TRBJ2-1; maybe TRBD2 (5 bases). Trimming left V 2 bases short and J 15 bases short, with 11 bases between. The CDR3 has 11 amino acids. In germline, CDR1 is MNHEY, CDR2 SVGAGI. CDR3 loop: CASSYGSVTFF. The CDR3 DNA sequence: TGTGCCAGCAGTTACGGTAGCGTGACGTTCTTC.

Comments on this clone: The junction shows a germline mismatch at one end, possibly a read error. The chain employs TRBV28 and TRBJ1-2; D gene unclear. In germline, CDR1 is MDHEN, CDR2 SYDVKM. This CDR3 is 12 amino acids long. This CDR3 reads CASRFLGPQFFF. In DNA form, the CDR3 reads TGTGCCAGCCGATTTCTGGGCCCTCAATTCTTCTTC.

This chain uses TRBV7-2 with TRBJ1-5; D remains unclear. V shed 1 base and J shed 6 bases, with 13 bases lying between them. The germline CDR1 and CDR2 sequences are SGHTA and FQGNSA. This CDR3 comprises 15 residues. The CDR3 DNA reads TGTGCCAGCAGCTTAGGTGGTGGTTATAGTCAGCCCCAGCATTTT. Its translation is CASSLGGGYSQPQHF.